These 13 T cell receptor beta chains were sequenced from one sample in a study of T cell changes during pregnancy in multiple sclerosis. Profiled with immunoSEQ multiplex PCR; TCRdb holds only in-frame clones, not every one. The table shows tens of thousands of clones, with approximately 90% occurring only once. Specimen: CD4+ T cells from peripheral blood mononuclear cells, collected in the third trimester of pregnancy. The receptors here all came from a female donor in good health, enrolled as a control in a pregnancy study.

This chain uses TRBV28 with TRBJ2-2; TRBD2 aligns across 12 bases. Germline values: CDR1 MDHEN, CDR2 SYDVKM. The CDR3 runs to 18 residues. Trimming at V came to 6 bases and at J to 5 bases, leaving 13 bases not matched to a gene. CDR3 region: CASRPRTSGRQGTGELFF. CDR3 DNA sequence: TGTGCCAGCAGACCGAGAACTAGCGGGAGGCAGGGGACCGGGGAGCTGTTTTTT. Full variable domain (missing parts from reference TRBV28 and TRBJ2-2): DVKVTQSSRYLVKRTGEKVFLECVQDMDHENMFWYRQDPGLGLRLIYFSYDVKMKEKGDIPEGYSVSREKKERFSLILESASTNQTSMYLCASRPRTSGRQGTGELFFGEGSRLTVL.

The CDR3: CASSPISAGGSEQYF. Here the CDR3 DNA reads TGTGCCAGCTCACCGATATCGGCAGGGGGCTCCGAGCAGTACTTC. The J gene is TRBJ2-7, the V gene TRBV18, with 8 positions matching TRBD1. Germline V CDR1 and CDR2: KGHSH, LQKENI. The length of the CDR3 is 15 residues. The trim removed 3 bases at V and 6 bases at J, leaving 10 bases unmatched.

The chain has TRBV5-1 and TRBJ2-7, with a possible D match to TRBD2 (6 bases). Trimming left V 4 bases short and J 3 bases short, with 17 bases between. The CDR3 is 15 amino acids. Germline V gene sequence: CDR1 SGHRS, CDR2 YFSETQ. CDR3 DNA: TGCGCCAGCAGCCGGGACTTCCTGATCCTCTACGAGCAGTACTTC. Translation gives CASSRDFLILYEQYF.

This clone has just one count. The rearrangement links TRBV29-1 to TRBJ1-2; D is possibly TRBD1 (5 bases). In germline, CDR1 is SQVTM, CDR2 ANQGSEA. The V end lost 6 bases, the J end lost 3 bases, and 11 bases lay between the germline ends. CDR3 size: 12 residues. CDR3 loop: CSVADSDYGYTF. The CDR3 region has the DNA TGCAGCGTCGCTGACAGCGACTATGGCTACACCTTC.

This rearrangement joins TRBV30 to TRBJ1-5; TRBD1 might be the D (5 bases). This CDR3 is 14 amino acids long. V was clipped by 8 bases and J by 1 base, with 15 bases between them. Germline V lookup: CDR1 GTSNPN, CDR2 SVGIG (reference sequence). Here the CDR3 DNA reads TGTGCCGGGACTCCCGGAGGGAGCAATCAGCCCCAGCATTTT. It encodes CAGTPGGSNQPQHF.

This rearrangement joins TRBV27 to TRBJ1-2; no clear D gene. CDR1 and CDR2 (germline): MNHEY, SMNVEV (reference sequence). Trimming removed 3 bases at V and 4 bases at J, with 12 bases between. The CDR3 consists of 14 residues. CDR3 sequence reads: CASSFLPTVYGYTF. Here the CDR3 DNA reads TGTGCCAGCAGTTTCCTCCCCACAGTCTATGGCTACACCTTC.

The chain carries TRBV28 and TRBJ1-5; TRBD1 agrees at 7 bases. The CDR3 length is 15 residues. Trimming cost V 4 bases and J 5 bases; bases outside gene matches: 8. CDR1 MDHEN and CDR2 SYDVKM come from the germline V gene. For the CDR3, the DNA is TGTGCCAGCAGTTATACCGACAGGGCCCATCAGCCCCAGCATTTT. It translates to CASSYTDRAHQPQHF.

The chain combines TRBV7-9 with TRBJ1-2, with 9 bases aligning to TRBD1. Germline V gene sequence: CDR1 SEHNR, CDR2 FQNEAQ (reference sequence). CDR3 length: 13 residues. The trim removed 1 base at V and 7 bases at J, leaving 1 base unmatched. In nucleotides, the CDR3 is TGTGCCAGCAGCTTAGGGACAGGGGTTGGCTACACCTTC. Protein sequence: CASSLGTGVGYTF.

This sequence joins TRBV11-2 and TRBJ2-5; 8 bases are a match to TRBD2. The J segment lost 5 bases and the V segment lost 7 bases, leaving 9 bases of the junction unmatched. CDR1 is SGHAT and CDR2 is FQNNGV in the germline V gene. This CDR3 has 14 residues. CDR3 sequence: CASNPSGREETQYF. The DNA for the CDR3 is TGTGCCAGCAATCCCTCCGGGAGGGAGGAGACCCAGTACTTC.

For this clone: Within the sample, other DNA sequences also encode this same CDR3. The chain uses TRBV16 and TRBJ2-3; D is unclear. The CDR3 loop spans 12 amino acids. The V end lost 4 bases, the J end lost 0 bases, and 2 bases lay between the germline ends. Germline values: CDR1 KGHSY, CDR2 FQNENV. The CDR3 DNA reads as TGTGCCAGCAGCCCTAGCACAGATACGCAGTATTTT. Amino acids: CASSPSTDTQYF.

CDR3 amino acids: CASSDREVRQPQHF. For the CDR3, the DNA is TGTGCCAGCAGTGACAGGGAAGTCCGACAGCCCCAGCATTTT. The V and J genes are TRBV6-1 and TRBJ1-5; the D gene is possibly TRBD1 (5 bases). The CDR3 sequence is 14 residues long. The V gene's germline CDR1 is MNHNS and CDR2 SASEGT. Trimming shortened V by 3 bases and J by 7 bases, and 13 bases separated the two germline ends.

The chain uses TRBV6-5 and TRBJ2-5; 9 bases match TRBD1. Germline loops: CDR1 MNHEY, CDR2 SVGAGI. The CDR3 contains 14 residues. J was trimmed by 5 bases and V by 6 bases; bases with no gene match: 7. CDR3 DNA: TGTGCCAGCAGAGGAACAGGGGGCTTTGAGACCCAGTACTTC. The encoded protein is CASRGTGGFETQYF.

V gene TRBV11-2 combines with J gene TRBJ2-5, with 9 nucleotides matching TRBD1. CDR1 is SGHAT, CDR2 FQNNGV, per germline. The CDR3 covers 14 residues. The ends lost 5 bases at V and 5 bases at J; junction bases unmatched: 6. CDR3 residues: CASSLGQGLETQYF. The CDR3 bases are TGTGCCAGCAGCCTCGGACAGGGGTTGGAGACCCAGTACTTC.